The table lists the clone carrying this T cell receptor (beta chain) with a few counts. Time point meaning: blood 2 weeks post-SBRT. Treatment noted: 15 Gy SBRT to primary tumor, nephrectomy 4 weeks later. Serial blood draws occurred at baseline and 2 and 4 weeks post-SBRT. The tumor was a clear cell renal cell carcinoma. The J segment lost 5 bases and the V segment lost 5 bases, leaving 5 bases of the junction unmatched. CDR3 length: 13 residues. Germline V gene data show CDR1 as MNHNY and CDR2 as SVGAGI (reference sequence). This table comes from immunoSEQ multiplex PCR, and its TCRdb copy is limited to in-frame clones, with some not included. Here the sample spans more than 100,000 clones, more than 75% being singletons. The source of the sample is a study of radiation and T cells in renal cell carcinoma.

The V and J genes are TRBV6-6 and TRBJ1-2, with TRBD1 matching 7 bases. The sequence derives from a woman between 65 and 79 years old with renal cell carcinoma. This sample comprised blood, obtained from a patient whose treatment included radiotherapy and nephrectomy. In DNA form, the CDR3 reads TGTGCCAGCAGTCCCGGGACAGAATATGGCTACACCTTC. Encoded protein: CASSPGTEYGYTF.